The 22 T cell receptor beta chains below were found in one sample sequenced in a study of early T cells in non-severe SARS-CoV-2 infection. Using its own MiXCR run on the 5' RACE reads, TCRdb lists one record per CDR3 protein. The table includes 61,000 or so distinct CDR3 sequences, about 12% detected once. The specimen comprised whole blood, sampled at baseline. Receptor source: an adult who was a healthcare worker with PCR-confirmed SARS-CoV-2 infection or an uninfected control (not recorded which). The donor label of this sample is uncertain.

This clonotype was found many times. The chain has TRBV10-3 and TRBJ1-4; D remains ambiguous. Trimming shortened V by 8 bases and J by 2 bases, and 6 bases separated the two germline ends. Germline V gives CDR1 ENHRY, CDR2 SYGVKD. The CDR3 spans 12 residues. DNA for the CDR3: TGTGCCATCGGAGGGACTAATGAAAAACTGTTTTTT. This sequence encodes CAIGGTNEKLFF.

The genes are TRBV6-2 or TRBV6-3 and TRBJ1-5; possibly TRBD1 for D (6 bases). Germline V CDR1 and CDR2: MNHEY, SVGEGT. V gave up 4 bases and J gave up 6 bases, with 13 bases separating them. The CDR3 has 14 residues. CDR3 region: CASSSRTEGQPQHF. CDR3 DNA: TGTGCCAGCAGTTCCAGGACAGAGGGTCAGCCCCAGCATTTT.

This clonotype was picked up many times. This sequence joins TRBV2 and TRBJ2-3; a weak D match, TRBD1 (6 bases). Germline CDR1 SNHLY, CDR2 FYNNEI. This CDR3 contains 13 residues. Between the trimmed V and J ends, which lost 6 bases and 5 bases, there was a span of 12 bases. The CDR3 region is CASRSQGKDTQYF. DNA of the CDR3: TGTGCCAGCAGGAGCCAGGGGAAAGATACGCAGTATTTT.

This clonotype was seen at least ten times. The rearrangement uses TRBV11-1 and TRBJ2-3; D possibly matches TRBD1 or TRBD2 (5 bases each). There are 13 residues in the CDR3. V dropped 7 bases and J dropped 1 base, with 9 bases sitting between them. The germline CDR1 and CDR2 sequences are SGHAT and FQDESV (reference sequence). Written as DNA, the CDR3 is TGTGCCAGCACGGGGCGCCGCACAGATACGCAGTATTTT. Its translation: CASTGRRTDTQYF.

This rearrangement joins TRBV19 to TRBJ2-5, with D unresolved. Trimming removed 4 bases at V and 1 base at J, with 16 bases between. This CDR3 is 16 amino acids long. The germline CDR1 and CDR2 sequences are LNHDA and SQIVND (reference sequence). CDR3 loop: CASSNPGGELQETQYF. Here the CDR3 DNA reads TGTGCCAGTAGTAACCCGGGTGGTGAGCTCCAAGAGACCCAGTACTTC.

This clonotype showed up many times. The chain uses TRBV7-9 and TRBJ1-1; 8 bases match TRBD1. Germline CDR1 is SEHNR and CDR2 is FQNEAQ (reference sequence). This CDR3 has 15 amino acids. J lost 1 base, V lost 4 bases, and 5 bases had no gene match. CDR3 protein: CASSSPTGENTEAFF. The CDR3 DNA is TGTGCCAGCAGCTCCCCGACAGGGGAGAACACTGAAGCTTTCTTT. Complete variable domain (other parts from reference TRBV7-9 and TRBJ1-1): DTGVSQNPRHKITKRGQNVTFRCDPISEHNRLYWYRQTLGQGPEFLTYFQNEAQLEKSRLLSDRFSAERPKGSFSTLEIQRTEQGDSAMYLCASSSPTGENTEAFFGQGTRLTVV.

V usage is TRBV7-8 and J usage is TRBJ2-2; 7 bases map to TRBD2. Trimming took 4 bases from V and 7 from J; bases not matched to a gene: 6. Germline V gives CDR1 SGHVS, CDR2 FQNEAQ. CDR3 length: 14 residues. In DNA form, the CDR3 reads TGTGCCAGCAGCTCTCGGGGGGATAGCGGGGAGCTGTTTTTT. It yields the protein CASSSRGDSGELFF.

V gene TRBV2 combines with J gene TRBJ1-1; D might be TRBD1 (6 bases). The CDR3 covers 12 residues. Trimming took 7 bases from V and 4 from J, leaving 10 bases between them. Germline assignment: CDR1 SNHLY and CDR2 FYNNEI. Written as DNA, the CDR3 is TGTGCCAGCACTGGAGGGGGCACTGAAGCTTTCTTT. Its protein product is CASTGGGTEAFF.

This clonotype was counted only a few times. The rearrangement uses TRBV6-6 and TRBJ2-7, with D perhaps TRBD1 or TRBD2 (6 bases each). V was cut by 3 bases and J by 7 bases, with 22 bases left in between. The germline V gene encodes CDR1 MNHNY and CDR2 SVGAGI (reference sequence). The CDR3 runs to 16 residues. The CDR3 region is CASSYNIGGGTGEQYV. The DNA for the CDR3 is TGTGCCAGCAGTTATAATATTGGAGGGGGGACTGGGGAGCAGTACGTC.

The table lists this clonotype with many counts. The gene calls are TRBV7-2 and TRBJ2-1; a possible D gene is TRBD1 (5 bases). Germline V gene lookup returns CDR1 SGHTA and CDR2 FQGNSA. This CDR3 is 15 amino acids long. Trimming took off 2 bases at V and 1 base at J, with 9 bases between the two ends. The CDR3 spells CASSLRQNSYNEQFF. The CDR3 bases are TGTGCCAGCAGCTTACGACAGAATTCCTACAATGAGCAGTTCTTC. Variable domain in full (rest from reference TRBV7-2 and TRBJ2-1): GAGVSQSPSNKVTEKGKDVELRCDPISGHTALYWYRQSLGQGLEFLIYFQGNSAPDKSGLPSDRFSAERTGGSVSTLTIQRTQQEDSAVYLCASSLRQNSYNEQFFGPGTRLTVL.

The sample holds many counts of this clonotype. The rearrangement joins TRBV5-4 to TRBJ2-2; D tentatively fits TRBD1 or TRBD2 (5 bases each). The CDR3 extends over 16 amino acids. From germline, CDR1 is SGHNT and CDR2 YYREEE (reference sequence). V was pared by 0 bases and J by 2 bases, with 11 bases between. The CDR3 region has the DNA TGTGCCAGCAGCTTGGCCGGGACGGATAACACCGGGGAGCTGTTTTTT. Residues: CASSLAGTDNTGELFF. The full variable domain, its missing parts supplied by reference TRBV5-4 and TRBJ2-2, is ETGVTQSPTHLIKTRGQQVTLRCSSQSGHNTVSWYQQALGQGPQFIFQYYREEENGRGNFPPRFSGLQFPNYSSELNVNALELDDSALYLCASSLAGTDNTGELFFGEGSRLTVL.

This clonotype was found a few times. J is TRBJ1-1 and V is TRBV5-5; D remains ambiguous. The V gene lost 5 bases and the J gene lost 5 bases, with 19 bases spanning the gap. Per germline, CDR1 SGHKS and CDR2 YYEKEE (reference sequence). The CDR3 consists of 15 residues. CDR3 in amino acids: CASSWSAREDTEAFF. For the CDR3, the DNA is TGTGCCAGCAGTTGGTCGGCGAGGGAGGATACTGAAGCTTTCTTT.

V and J are TRBV18 and TRBJ2-3; D not resolved. Germline CDR1 is KGHSH and CDR2 is LQKENI. The CDR3 is 13 residues long. V lost 6 bases and J 5 bases, leaving 12 bases between the germline ends. CDR3 in DNA: TGTGCCAGCTCTCCAACCGGGCGAGATACGCAGTATTTT. Translation: CASSPTGRDTQYF.

Ten or more counts support this clonotype. The chain links TRBV5-1 to TRBJ2-1; no clear D. The V and J ends lost 2 bases and 3 bases respectively, with 9 bases between them. CDR3 length equals 14 residues. Per the germline V gene, CDR1 is SGHRS and CDR2 is YFSETQ. The CDR3 reads CASSLSWNYNEQFF. CDR3 in DNA: TGCGCCAGCAGCTTATCTTGGAACTACAATGAGCAGTTCTTC.

This clonotype was counted only a few times. J is TRBJ1-6 and V is TRBV2, with 7 positions matching TRBD1. The CDR3 is 14 residues long. V lost 6 bases, J lost 5 bases, and 4 bases stayed unmatched. Germline lookup yields CDR1 SNHLY and CDR2 FYNNEI. The CDR3, as DNA: TGTGCCAGCAGAACGACAGGGAATAATTCACCCCTCCACTTT. Encoded protein: CASRTTGNNSPLHF.

The chain combines TRBV29-1 with TRBJ1-1, with a tentative D call TRBD1 (5 bases). Trimming stripped 5 bases from V and 5 bases from J, with 12 bases between. Germline V CDR1 and CDR2: SQVTM, ANQGSEA. The CDR3 has 12 amino acids. CDR3: CSVSTGSTEAFF. For the CDR3, the DNA is TGCAGCGTTTCAACAGGCTCGACTGAAGCTTTCTTT. The complete variable domain, with remaining parts taken from reference TRBV29-1 and TRBJ1-1, reads SAVISQKPSRDICQRGTSLTIQCQVDSQVTMMFWYRQQPGQSLTLIATANQGSEATYESGFVIDKFPISRPNLTFSTLTVSNMSPEDSSIYLCSVSTGSTEAFFGQGTRLTVV.

V is TRBV23-1 and J is TRBJ2-7, with D hard to call. TRBV23-1 is placed among ORFs of uncertain function. V was cut by 6 bases and J by 6 bases, with 27 bases left in between. The CDR3 spans 17 residues. This CDR3 reads CASRQKIRGPITSEQYV. In DNA, the CDR3 is TGCGCCAGCAGACAGAAGATTAGAGGTCCCATCACCTCCGAGCAGTACGTC.

J is TRBJ1-1 and V is TRBV24-1; no definite D call. V shed 10 bases and J shed 4 bases, with 15 bases lying between them. Germline CDR1 is KGHDR and CDR2 is SFDVKD. The CDR3 is made up of 13 amino acids. Written as DNA, the CDR3 is TGTGCCACGCGGAGGAAGTTCGGCACTGAAGCTTTCTTT. Translation gives CATRRKFGTEAFF.

The rearrangement joins TRBV5-1 to TRBJ2-3; D is uncertain. Germline values: CDR1 SGHRS, CDR2 YFSETQ. V was shortened by 3 bases and J by 2 bases, with 16 bases between the two germline ends. The CDR3 consists of 16 residues. The CDR3 sequence: CASSSPGLQITDTQYF. The CDR3 DNA reads TGCGCCAGCAGCTCCCCGGGCCTACAAATCACAGATACGCAGTATTTT. The variable domain in full, with the rest retrieved from reference TRBV5-1 and TRBJ2-3, is KAGVTQTPRYLIKTRGQQVTLSCSPISGHRSVSWYQQTPGQGLQFLFEYFSETQRNKGNFPGRFSGRQFSNSRSEMNVSTLELGDSALYLCASSSPGLQITDTQYFGPGTRLTVL.

The chain uses TRBV29-1 and TRBJ1-1; no clear D gene. The CDR3 sequence is 12 residues long. Per the germline V gene, CDR1 is SQVTM and CDR2 is ANQGSEA. V shed 5 bases and J shed 10 bases, with 17 bases lying between them. CDR3 sequence reads: CSVFPLGGGAFF. CDR3 nucleotide sequence: TGCAGCGTTTTTCCTTTGGGCGGAGGAGCTTTCTTT.

This clonotype was detected only a few times. The chain employs TRBV10-3 and TRBJ1-1; D not resolved. Germline CDR1 and CDR2: ENHRY and SYGVKD. This CDR3 contains 15 residues. With 0 bases removed from V and 2 bases from J, the gap between germline ends came to 10 bases. This CDR3 reads CAISESEQINTEAFF. CDR3 coding DNA: TGTGCCATCAGTGAGTCGGAGCAGATAAACACTGAAGCTTTCTTT.

This clonotype was observed at least ten times. V gene TRBV5-1 combines with J gene TRBJ1-1; tentative D call: TRBD1 (6 bases). Trimming pared 3 bases from V and 4 bases from J, leaving 22 bases between. Looked up from germline, CDR1 is SGHRS and CDR2 is YFSETQ. The CDR3 runs 17 residues. In nucleotides, the CDR3 is TGCGCCAGCAGCTCTCAAGGGGGGAGGTTACGGGGCACTGAAGCTTTCTTT. Encoded protein: CASSSQGGRLRGTEAFF.